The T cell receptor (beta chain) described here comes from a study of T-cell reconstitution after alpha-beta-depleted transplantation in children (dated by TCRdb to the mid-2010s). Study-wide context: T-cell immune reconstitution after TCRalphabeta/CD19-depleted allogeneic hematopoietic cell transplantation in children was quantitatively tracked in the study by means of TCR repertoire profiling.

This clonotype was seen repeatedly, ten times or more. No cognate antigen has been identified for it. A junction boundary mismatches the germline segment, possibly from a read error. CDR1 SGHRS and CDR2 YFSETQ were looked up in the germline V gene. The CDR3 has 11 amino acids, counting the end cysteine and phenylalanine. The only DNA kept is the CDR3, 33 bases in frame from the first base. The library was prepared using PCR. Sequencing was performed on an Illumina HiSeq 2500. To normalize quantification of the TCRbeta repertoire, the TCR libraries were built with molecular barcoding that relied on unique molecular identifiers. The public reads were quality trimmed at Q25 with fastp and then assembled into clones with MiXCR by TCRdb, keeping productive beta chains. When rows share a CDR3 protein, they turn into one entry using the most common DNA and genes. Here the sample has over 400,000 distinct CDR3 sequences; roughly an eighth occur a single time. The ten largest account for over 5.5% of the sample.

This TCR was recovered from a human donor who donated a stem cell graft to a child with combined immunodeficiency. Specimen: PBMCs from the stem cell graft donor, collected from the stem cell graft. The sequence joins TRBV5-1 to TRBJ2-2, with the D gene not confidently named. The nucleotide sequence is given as TGTGCCAGCAGTTTTGCCGGGGAGCTGTTTTTT. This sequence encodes CASSFAGELFF.